The 24 T cell receptor beta chains in this list originate from one sample, sequenced in a study of blood T cell repertoires in COVID-19. Repertoires were generated with immunoSEQ multiplex PCR, while TCRdb's copy carries only in-frame clones and drops some. The repertoire consists of over 85,000 clones, with around 87% occurring once and the leading ten covering roughly 3.1%. What was sequenced was peripheral blood. The receptors come from a man aged 50-59 years with active or convalescent COVID-19.

The chain is built from TRBV7-2 and TRBJ2-3; 14 bases map to TRBD2. Unmatched junction bases numbered 4, after V lost 1 base and J lost 4 bases. CDR1 and CDR2 (germline): SGHTA, FQGNSA. The CDR3 length is 17 residues. CDR3 sequence (DNA): TGTGCCAGCAGCTTAGGTGGACTAGCGGGGGGTGCAGATACGCAGTATTTT. As protein: CASSLGGLAGGADTQYF.

The rearrangement joins TRBV5-4 to TRBJ2-1, with 7 bases identical to TRBD2. Germline lookup yields CDR1 SGHNT and CDR2 YYREEE (reference sequence). The junction had 10 bases not matched to a gene; V was cut back by 4 bases and J by 6 bases. The CDR3 has 15 residues. The CDR3 is CASSGDYSLPNEQFF. The CDR3 DNA reads as TGTGCCAGCAGCGGGGACTACAGTCTCCCCAATGAGCAGTTCTTC.

The chain combines TRBV3-1 (or the pseudogene TRBV3-2) with TRBJ1-4, with 8 bases fitting TRBD1. The CDR3 is 13 amino acids. V dropped 5 bases and J dropped 7; count of bases not matched to a gene: 3. The germline gives CDR1 LGHDT, CDR2 YNNKEL (reference sequence). Here the CDR3 DNA reads TGTGCCAGCAGCACAGGGGGTAGTGAAAAACTGTTTTTT. Amino acid sequence: CASSTGGSEKLFF.

The V and J genes are TRBV24-1 and TRBJ2-1; possibly TRBD1 for D (6 bases). Germline-derived CDR1 and CDR2 are KGHDR and SFDVKD. This CDR3 has 13 residues. V was cut by 7 bases and J by 14 bases, with 20 bases left in between. CDR3 nucleotide sequence: TGTGCCACCAGCCTGGACAGTGCTCGGTCCAAGTTCTTC. Translated, it gives CATSLDSARSKFF.

J is TRBJ1-2 and V is TRBV6-5; 9 bases are a match to TRBD1. Germline V gene data show CDR1 as MNHEY and CDR2 as SVGAGI. V lost 6 bases and J lost 7; bases outside the gene matches: 3. The CDR3 runs 12 residues. CDR3 protein: CASRQGAFGYTF. Written as DNA, the CDR3 is TGTGCCAGCAGACAGGGGGCGTTTGGCTACACCTTC.

The chain employs TRBV5-4 and TRBJ2-5, with 11 bases lining up with TRBD2. Germline values: CDR1 SGHNT, CDR2 YYREEE (reference sequence). The CDR3 sequence is 16 residues long. J gave up 5 bases and V 4 bases, and 10 bases lay outside the gene matches. CDR3 amino acids: CASSPGASGGWETQYF. The DNA of the CDR3 is TGTGCCAGCAGCCCGGGGGCTAGCGGGGGGTGGGAGACCCAGTACTTC.

V usage is TRBV30 and J usage is TRBJ2-4, with 7 bases aligning to TRBD1. There are 11 residues in the CDR3. From germline, CDR1 is GTSNPN and CDR2 SVGIG (reference sequence). The CDR3 is CSLGGLDIQYF. The CDR3 DNA sequence: TGTTCGCTAGGGGGCTTGGACATTCAGTACTTC. Full variable domain (missing parts from reference TRBV30 and TRBJ2-4): SQTIHQWPATLVQPVGSPLSLECTVEGTSNPNLYWYRQAAGRGLQLLFYSVGIGQISSEVPQNLSASRPQDRQFILSSKKLLLSDSGFYLCSLGGLDIQYFGAGTRLSVL.

The genes are TRBV23-1 and TRBJ2-3; 9 bases fit TRBD2. TRBV23-1 is designated an ORF whose function remains uncertain. Losses at the gene ends were 6 bases for V and 5 bases for J; bases not matched to a gene: 9. The CDR3 totals 15 residues. This CDR3 reads CASSRPGLAIDTQYF. The CDR3 DNA reads as TGCGCCAGCAGCCGACCGGGACTAGCAATAGATACGCAGTATTTT.

The gene calls are TRBV24-1 and TRBJ2-3, with D possibly TRBD2 on 5 matching bases. Germline CDR1 is KGHDR and CDR2 is SFDVKD. The CDR3 contains 16 residues. Trimming took 4 bases from V and 4 from J, leaving 17 bases between them. This chain's CDR3 is CATSDSSVGRADTQYF. CDR3 DNA sequence: TGTGCCACCAGTGACTCTTCGGTCGGGCGGGCAGATACGCAGTATTTT.

This clone was seen only once. The rearrangement links TRBV27 to TRBJ2-3; 11 nucleotides line up with TRBD2. Germline V gene lookup returns CDR1 MNHEY and CDR2 SMNVEV (reference sequence). V gave up 6 bases and J gave up 2 bases; unmatched junction bases: 10. The CDR3 has 17 amino acids. This chain's CDR3 is CASRPKGLAENTDTQYF. The CDR3 region has the DNA TGTGCCAGCAGGCCCAAGGGACTAGCGGAAAACACAGATACGCAGTATTTT.

A single count supports this clone. V is TRBV11-3 and J is TRBJ1-4; D ambiguous. The CDR3 totals 9 residues. CDR1 SGHNT and CDR2 YENEEA come from the germline V gene. V lost 11 bases, J lost 8 bases, and 6 bases lay in between. CDR3 nucleotide sequence: TGTGCCCGTATAGAAAAACTGTTTTTT. Translated: CARIEKLFF.

The chain recombines TRBV28 with TRBJ1-5, with a weak D call TRBD1 (5 bases). The CDR3 is 16 residues long. Deletions cut 5 bases from V and 0 bases from J, with 14 bases between. CDR1 and CDR2 from the germline V gene are MDHEN and SYDVKM. The CDR3 here is CASSRGGRDSNQPQHF. The CDR3 region has the DNA TGTGCCAGCAGTCGGGGGGGACGAGATAGCAATCAGCCCCAGCATTTT.

J is TRBJ1-1 and V is TRBV20-1; 7 nucleotides match TRBD1. CDR1 DFQATT and CDR2 SNEGSKA come from the germline V gene (reference sequence). The CDR3 length is 11 residues. V dropped 7 bases and J dropped 3; count of bases not matched to a gene: 2. CDR3 bases: TGCAGTGGAACAGGGGACACTGAAGCTTTCTTT. Amino acids: CSGTGDTEAFF.

The chain recombines TRBV5-1 with TRBJ2-4, with D perhaps TRBD2 (5 bases). Germline loops: CDR1 SGHRS, CDR2 YFSETQ. CDR3 length equals 15 residues. The germline V and J ends were trimmed by 0 bases and 0 bases, with 7 bases remaining between them. The CDR3: CASSLGGLAKNIQYF. CDR3 bases: TGCGCCAGCAGCTTGGGCGGGCTAGCCAAAAACATTCAGTACTTC.

The chain combines TRBV5-1 with TRBJ1-1; D is unclear. Germline V lookup: CDR1 SGHRS, CDR2 YFSETQ. The CDR3 spans 14 residues. With 0 bases removed from V and 1 base from J, the gap between germline ends came to 7 bases. CDR3 protein: CASSLAVANTEAFF. As DNA, the CDR3 is TGCGCCAGCAGCTTGGCGGTTGCGAACACTGAAGCTTTCTTT.

J is TRBJ1-5 and V is TRBV3-1 (or the pseudogene TRBV3-2), with 9 bases fitting TRBD1. Germline V CDR1 and CDR2: LGHDT, YNNKEL (reference sequence). This CDR3 has 14 amino acids. V was clipped by 3 bases and J by 7 bases; unmatched bases: 4. Here the CDR3 reads CASSQGQGGQPQHF. In DNA, the CDR3 is TGTGCCAGCAGCCAGGGACAGGGAGGACAGCCCCAGCATTTT.

The chain carries TRBV12-2 and TRBJ2-7; TRBD1 reflects the table's D call only, with no check against the DNA. TRBV12-2 is a listed pseudogene. CDR3 size: 11 residues. For the CDR3, the DNA is TGTGCAAGTCGCTTCTACAGCCTACAGTACGTC. Its translation is CASRFYSLQYV.

This clone was observed a single time. V and J are TRBV13 and TRBJ2-5; 12 bases agree with TRBD2. J gave up 5 bases and V 5 bases, and 9 bases lay outside the gene matches. Germline V lookup: CDR1 PRHDT, CDR2 FYEKMQ (reference sequence). The CDR3 runs 16 residues. The DNA of the CDR3 is TGTGCCAGCAGCCCCCCGACTAGCGGGGGCCGGGAGACCCAGTACTTC. It is translated as CASSPPTSGGRETQYF.

The chain employs TRBV28 and TRBJ1-4, with D tentatively TRBD1 (6 bases). The CDR3 sequence is 14 residues long. The germline gives CDR1 MDHEN, CDR2 SYDVKM. V was clipped by 7 bases and J by 6 bases, with 15 bases between them. The DNA for the CDR3 is TGTGCCAGCACGGAGGGGGGGCGGGATGAAAAACTGTTTTTT. Amino acid sequence: CASTEGGRDEKLFF.

The chain couples TRBV3-1 (or the pseudogene TRBV3-2) to TRBJ1-4; 9 bases map to TRBD1. Germline V gene sequence: CDR1 LGHDT, CDR2 YNNKEL (reference sequence). V lost 2 bases to trimming and J lost 7 bases; unmatched junction nucleotides: 5. This CDR3 region has 15 residues. The CDR3 sequence: CASSQSGTGPEKLFF. For the CDR3, the DNA is TGTGCCAGCAGCCAATCCGGGACAGGGCCTGAAAAACTGTTTTTT.

CDR3 nucleotides: TGTGCCAGCAGCTTCGGGAACACCGGGGAGCTGTTTTTT. It codes for CASSFGNTGELFF. The V call is TRBV7-7, the J call TRBJ2-2; D ambiguous. Trimming removed 3 bases from V and 1 base from J, with 3 bases in between. The CDR3 loop spans 13 amino acids. Germline V CDR1 and CDR2: SSHAT, FNYEAQ (reference sequence).

This rearrangement joins TRBV3-1 (or the pseudogene TRBV3-2) to TRBJ1-6; the D is unclear. Germline V gives CDR1 LGHDT, CDR2 YNNKEL (reference sequence). V lost 1 base to trimming and J lost 9 bases, with 7 bases between them. CDR3 length: 13 amino acids. This CDR3 is CASSQVGSSPLHF. As DNA, the CDR3 is TGTGCCAGCAGCCAAGTGGGCAGTTCACCCCTCCACTTT.

This rearrangement joins TRBV6-1 to TRBJ1-3, with unresolved D. Germline assignment: CDR1 MNHNS and CDR2 SASEGT. The CDR3 length is 14 residues. Trimming left V 2 bases short and J 0 bases short, with 5 bases between. CDR3 coding DNA: TGTGCCAGCAGTGAAATCGGCTCTGGAAACACCATATATTTT. This gives the protein CASSEIGSGNTIYF.

The CDR3 region is CASSSLLTGQIYGYTF. The CDR3 DNA reads TGTGCCAGCAGTTCCCTACTAACGGGACAGATCTATGGCTACACCTTC. The J gene is TRBJ1-2, the V gene TRBV6-2 or TRBV6-3, with TRBD1 matching over 7 bases. With 4 bases clipped from V and 4 bases from J, the junction kept 12 bases outside the gene matches. The germline V gene encodes CDR1 MNHEY and CDR2 SVGEGT. The CDR3 length is 16 residues.